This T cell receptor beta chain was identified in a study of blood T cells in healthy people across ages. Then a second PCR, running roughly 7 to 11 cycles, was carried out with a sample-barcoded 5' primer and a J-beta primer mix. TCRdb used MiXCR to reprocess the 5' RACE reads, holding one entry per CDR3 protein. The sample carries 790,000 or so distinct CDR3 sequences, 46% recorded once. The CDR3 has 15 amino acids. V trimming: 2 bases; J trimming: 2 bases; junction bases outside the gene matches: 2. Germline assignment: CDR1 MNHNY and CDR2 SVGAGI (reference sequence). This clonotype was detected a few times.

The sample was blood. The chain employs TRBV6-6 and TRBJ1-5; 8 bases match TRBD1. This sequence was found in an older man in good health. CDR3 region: CASSYETGGNQPQHF. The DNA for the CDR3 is TGTGCCAGCAGTTACGAGACAGGGGGCAATCAGCCCCAGCATTTT.